A selection of T cell receptor beta chains follows, all from one sample in a study of cytomegalovirus exposure and HLA in healthy donors. The assay was immunoSEQ multiplex PCR, and TCRdb's table has in-frame clones only and misses some. The sample lists 65,000 to 80,000 clones; 74% were seen once. The specimen sequenced was PBMCs. These receptors all come from a man aged 35 to 55 in good health and CMV-seropositive. The CDR3 runs from the conserved cysteine through the conserved F or W. The order of the fields is CDR3 protein, CDR3 DNA, CDR3 length, V gene, J gene, D gene. The D gene is left open where the match is weak.

CDR3: CASSHGTVNEKLFF; DNA: TGTGCCAGCAGCCACGGGACAGTTAATGAAAAACTGTTTTTT; length: 14; V: TRBV5-6; J: TRBJ1-4; D: TRBD1
CDR3: CASSLAARRQETQYF; DNA: TGTGCCAGCAGCTTAGCGGCTAGACGTCAAGAGACCCAGTACTTC; length: 15; V: TRBV7-2; J: TRBJ2-5; D: .
CDR3: CASSGDTYALYF; DNA: TGTGCCAGCAGTGGGGACACTTACGCTCTGTACTTC; length: 12; V: TRBV7-9; J: TRBJ2-7; D: .
CDR3: CASSLSAFPTNEKLFF; DNA: TGTGCCAGCAGTTTATCGGCCTTTCCAACTAATGAAAAACTGTTTTTT; length: 16; V: TRBV27; J: TRBJ1-4; D: .
CDR3: CASSSGQVLNQPQHF; DNA: TGTGCCAGCAGCTCCGGACAGGTGCTCAATCAGCCCCAGCATTTT; length: 15; V: TRBV5-6; J: TRBJ1-5; D: TRBD1
CDR3: CASSEGGGSYNEQFF; DNA: TGTGCCAGCAGTGAAGGTGGCGGCTCCTACAATGAGCAGTTCTTC; length: 15; V: TRBV6-1; J: TRBJ2-1; D: .
CDR3: CASSLDGLTGQPQHF; DNA: TGTGCCAGCAGCTTGGACGGCCTAACGGGGCAGCCCCAGCATTTT; length: 15; V: TRBV5-8; J: TRBJ1-5; D: .
CDR3: CAIRPDRGSGNTIYF; DNA: TGTGCCATCAGGCCCGACAGGGGTAGTGGAAACACCATATATTTT; length: 15; V: TRBV10-3; J: TRBJ1-3; D: TRBD1
CDR3: CASSEVGAEQFF; DNA: TGTGCCAGCAGCGAGGTAGGGGCCGAGCAGTTCTTC; length: 12; V: TRBV7-3; J: TRBJ2-1; D: .
CDR3: CASSQPGLAENNEQFF; DNA: TGCGCCAGCAGCCAACCAGGACTAGCGGAGAACAATGAGCAGTTCTTC; length: 16; V: TRBV4-1; J: TRBJ2-1; D: TRBD2
CDR3: CATVLGSGNSPLHF; DNA: TGTGCCACCGTCCTAGGGTCGGGGAATTCACCCCTCCACTTT; length: 14; V: TRBV28; J: TRBJ1-6; D: .
CDR3: CASSRDRDSQPQHF; DNA: TGCGCCAGCAGTCGTGACAGGGACAGTCAGCCCCAGCATTTT; length: 14; V: TRBV5-1; J: TRBJ1-5; D: TRBD1
CDR3: CASSPTRGYNEQFF; DNA: TGTGCCAGCAGTCCAACCCGGGGGTACAATGAGCAGTTCTTC; length: 14; V: TRBV7-2; J: TRBJ2-1; D: .
CDR3: CAWGTGEQPQHF; DNA: TGTGCCTGGGGGACAGGCGAACAGCCCCAGCATTTT; length: 12; V: TRBV30; J: TRBJ1-5; D: TRBD1
CDR3: CASKLGLAEGETQYF; DNA: TGCGCCAGCAAGCTAGGACTAGCGGAGGGGGAGACCCAGTACTTC; length: 15; V: TRBV10-2; J: TRBJ2-5; D: TRBD2
CDR3: CASSEQVSYNSPLHF; DNA: TGTGCCAGCAGTGAACAGGTCAGCTATAATTCACCCCTCCACTTT; length: 15; V: TRBV6-1; J: TRBJ1-6; D: .
CDR3: CASSLSTNQPQHF; DNA: TGTGCCAGCAGCTTATCGACTAATCAGCCCCAGCATTTT; length: 13; V: TRBV7-2; J: TRBJ1-5; D: .
CDR3: CASSPRGGSTDTQYF; DNA: TGTGCCAGCAGCCCCCGCGGGGGCAGCACAGATACGCAGTATTTT; length: 15; V: TRBV6-1; J: TRBJ2-3; D: .
CDR3: CASILPGTRSYEQYF; DNA: TGCGCCAGCATCCTGCCCGGGACTAGGTCCTACGAGCAGTACTTC; length: 15; V: TRBV10-2; J: TRBJ2-7; D: TRBD2
CDR3: CASREQDRPYGYTF; DNA: TGTGCCAGCAGGGAACAGGACAGGCCCTATGGCTACACCTTC; length: 14; V: TRBV6-1; J: TRBJ1-2; D: TRBD1
CDR3: CASSPDWTVSYEQYF; DNA: TGTGCCAGCAGCCCCGACTGGACAGTTTCCTACGAGCAGTACTTC; length: 15; V: TRBV11-2; J: TRBJ2-7; D: .
CDR3: CASRAASNYGYTF; DNA: TGTGCCAGCAGAGCGGCCTCTAACTATGGCTACACCTTC; length: 13; V: TRBV6-5; J: TRBJ1-2; D: .